This T cell receptor (beta chain) was profiled in a study of regulatory T cells in long-lasting Graves disease. Study information: Patients met the persistent Graves' disease definition after over 5 years of antithyroid drugs with positive TSH receptor antibodies.

This CDR3 has 16 residues. Trimming shortened V by 6 bases and J by 0 bases, and 15 bases separated the two germline ends. Points from the study as a whole: It was peripheral blood alone, not thyroid tissue, that was studied. Persistent Graves' patients showed less TCR diversity than newly diagnosed patients showed.

The table lists this clonotype with many counts. Antigen unknown. The TCR beta library used iRepertoire HTBI primers with Arm-PCR amplification of CDR3. Methods used by the authors: Analysis of the samples identified around 64 TRBV and roughly 13 TRBJ segments. TCRdb itself ran the multiplex PCR reads through MiXCR, one entry per CDR3 protein. These V and J calls originate from TCRdb's pipeline instead of the authors' own analysis. The sample lists over 350,000 distinct CDR3 sequences, around 21% occurring once. As for time point: persistent/refractory GD, antithyroid drugs over 5 years with positive TRAb. The TCR library was prepared using RNA isolated from PBMCs.

The origin of this receptor is a female donor with Graves disease. This chain joins TRBV12-3 or TRBV12-4 and TRBJ2-4; perhaps D is TRBD1 or TRBD2 (6 bases each). The sequencing used peripheral blood mononuclear cells (PBMCs), collected when the disease was refractory, from a patient treated with antithyroid drugs. CDR3: CASRRGVEQAKNIQYF. The CDR3 DNA reads as TGTGCCAGCAGAAGGGGGGTGGAACAAGCCAAAAACATTCAGTACTTC.